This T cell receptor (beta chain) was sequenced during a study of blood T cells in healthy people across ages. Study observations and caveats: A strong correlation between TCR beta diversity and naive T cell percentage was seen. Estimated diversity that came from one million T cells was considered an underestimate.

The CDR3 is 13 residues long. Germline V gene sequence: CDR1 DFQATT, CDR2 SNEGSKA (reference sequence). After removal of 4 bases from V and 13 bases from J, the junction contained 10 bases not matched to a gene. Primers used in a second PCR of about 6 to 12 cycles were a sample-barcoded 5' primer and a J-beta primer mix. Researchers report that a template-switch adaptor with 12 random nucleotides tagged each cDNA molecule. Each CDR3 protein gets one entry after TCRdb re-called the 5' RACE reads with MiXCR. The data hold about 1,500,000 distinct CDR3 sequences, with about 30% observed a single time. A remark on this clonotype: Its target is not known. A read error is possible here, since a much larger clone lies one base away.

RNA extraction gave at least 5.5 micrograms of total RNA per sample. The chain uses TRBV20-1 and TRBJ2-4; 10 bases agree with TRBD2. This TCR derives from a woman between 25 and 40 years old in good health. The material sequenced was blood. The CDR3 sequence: CSAIGTSENEQYF. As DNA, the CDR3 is TGCAGTGCTATTGGGACTAGCGAAAATGAGCAGTACTTC.